These 5 T cell receptor beta chains originate from one sample sequenced in a study of cytomegalovirus exposure and HLA in healthy donors. 13 Jbeta primers and 60 Vbeta primers were used for the PCR. Using immunoSEQ multiplex PCR, the repertoire was profiled, and TCRdb retains in-frame clones only, with some absent. The sample has 150,000 to 200,000 clones. Sequencing input: PBMCs. The receptors originated from a woman between 18 and 29 years old in good health and CMV-seropositive.

The chain uses TRBV7-8 and TRBJ1-1; TRBD1 aligns across 7 bases. The CDR3 is made up of 14 amino acids. V was pared by 5 bases and J by 2 bases, with 5 bases of the junction left unmatched. CDR1 SGHVS and CDR2 FQNEAQ come from the germline V gene. This CDR3 is CASSHRTGNTEAFF. CDR3 nucleotide sequence: TGTGCCAGCAGCCACCGGACAGGAAACACTGAAGCTTTCTTT.

The chain carries TRBV21-1 and TRBJ2-7; the table's D gene call, TRBD2, was not cross checked with the DNA. TRBV21-1 is labeled a pseudogene. The CDR3 is made up of 14 amino acids. Here the CDR3 DNA reads TGTGCCAGCAGCAAAAGCAACTTGCTTTACGAGCAGTACTTC. Translating gives CASSKSNLLYEQYF.

V gene TRBV7-2 combines with J gene TRBJ1-1; 7 positions agree with TRBD1. CDR3 length equals 13 residues. CDR1 is SGHTA, CDR2 FQGNSA, per germline. With 3 bases clipped from V and 8 bases from J, the junction kept 6 bases outside the gene matches. CDR3 DNA sequence: TGTGCCAGCAGCTTCACAAAGGGACAGGAAGCTTTCTTT. Amino acids: CASSFTKGQEAFF.

The chain uses TRBV19 and TRBJ1-6; D might be TRBD1 (5 bases). The CDR3 has 14 residues. Germline CDR1 is LNHDA and CDR2 is SQIVND (reference sequence). V was trimmed by 9 bases and J by 9 bases, leaving 18 bases between them. Here the CDR3 DNA reads TGTGCCAGCTCCTCGGGGGGTAGTATTTCACCCCTCCACTTT. Its translation: CASSSGGSISPLHF.

This chain joins TRBV4-2 and TRBJ1-2; a possible D gene is TRBD1 (6 bases). The V and J ends lost 1 base and 8 bases respectively, with 20 bases between them. This CDR3 comprises 16 residues. Looked up from germline, CDR1 is LGHNA and CDR2 is YNFKEQ. CDR3 residues: CASSQVDLQGDDGYTF. The DNA of the CDR3 is TGTGCCAGCAGCCAAGTCGACCTACAGGGAGACGACGGCTACACCTTC.